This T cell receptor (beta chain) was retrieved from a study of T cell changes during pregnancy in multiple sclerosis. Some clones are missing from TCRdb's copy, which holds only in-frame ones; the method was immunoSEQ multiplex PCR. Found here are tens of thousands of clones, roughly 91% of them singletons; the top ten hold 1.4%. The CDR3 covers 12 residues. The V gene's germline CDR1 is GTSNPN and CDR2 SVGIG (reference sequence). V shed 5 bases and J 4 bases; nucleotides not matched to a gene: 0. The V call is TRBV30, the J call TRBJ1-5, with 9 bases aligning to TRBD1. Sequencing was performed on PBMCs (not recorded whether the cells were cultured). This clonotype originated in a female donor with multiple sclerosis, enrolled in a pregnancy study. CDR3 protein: CAWGTGNQPQHF. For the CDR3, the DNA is TGTGCCTGGGGGACAGGGAATCAGCCCCAGCATTTT.